This TCR beta chain stems from a study of blood T cell repertoires in COVID-19. CDR1 LNHDA and CDR2 SQIVND come from the germline V gene (reference sequence). CDR3 length: 14 amino acids. The ends were cut back, 3 bases at V and 8 bases at J, with 16 bases in the middle. Profiling relied on immunoSEQ multiplex PCR, and the TCRdb table lists in-frame clones only, not all of them. Among 250,000 to 300,000 clones listed, approximately 90% were seen once. The TCR originated in a woman under 40 with COVID-19, enrolled during active disease. The chain has TRBV19 and TRBJ1-1; perhaps TRBD1 as D (5 bases). Sample: peripheral blood. In DNA, the CDR3 is TGTGCCAGTAGTATGGACACCTTTCACCTCGAAGCTTTCTTT. This codes for CASSMDTFHLEAFF.